This T cell receptor beta chain was recorded in a study of beta chain features in type 1 diabetes. cDNA synthesis used the whole RNA isolate, giving expressed TCRB sequences. Naive, central memory and regulatory T cell samples produced a mean of around 4 million reads. Method: immunoSEQ multiplex PCR; TCRdb's copy keeps in-frame clones and lacks some. The table shows 600,000 to 700,000 clones, with 9.5% to 15% occurring only once. Sorting based on CD45RO/CCR7/CD25/CD127/CD95/CD27 separated CD4+ naive, central memory, regulatory and stem cell-like memory cells. The authors obtained over 95% purity in all sorted populations. Study findings and constraints: Individuals with type 1 diabetes displayed fewer insertions and more deletions at VDJ junctions. Moderate yet significant TCRB CDR3 shortening was seen in Type 1 diabetes patients in all four CD4+ subsets.

A word on this clone: The target antigen is unknown. Other nucleotide sequences from this sample produce the same CDR3.

Trimming removed 0 bases at V and 4 bases at J, with 9 bases between. The CDR3 runs 13 residues. Germline-derived CDR1 and CDR2 are GTSNPN and SVGIG (reference sequence). This chain joins TRBV30 and TRBJ2-5, with a possible D match to TRBD1 (6 bases). This receptor was taken from a young man with type 1 diabetes. What was sequenced was naive CD4+ T cells from blood. The DNA for the CDR3 is TGTGCCTGGAGTGTAGCAGGGGTAGAGACCCAGTACTTC. It encodes CAWSVAGVETQYF.